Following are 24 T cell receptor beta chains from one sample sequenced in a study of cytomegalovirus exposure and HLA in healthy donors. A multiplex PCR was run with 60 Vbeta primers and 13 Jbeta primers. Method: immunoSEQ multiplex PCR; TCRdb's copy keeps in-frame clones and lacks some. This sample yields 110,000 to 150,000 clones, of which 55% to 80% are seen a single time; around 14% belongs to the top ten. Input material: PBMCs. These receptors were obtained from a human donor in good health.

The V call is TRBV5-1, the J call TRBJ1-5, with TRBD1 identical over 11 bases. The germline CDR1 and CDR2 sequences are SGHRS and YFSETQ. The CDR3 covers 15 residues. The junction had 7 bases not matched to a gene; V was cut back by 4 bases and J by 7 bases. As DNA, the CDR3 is TGCGCCAGCAGCGTGGACAGGGGGCAAGGACAGCCCCAGCATTTT. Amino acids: CASSVDRGQGQPQHF.

CDR3 nucleotide sequence: TGTGCCAGCAGTTTGGGGACAGTGGGAAACTATGGCTACACCTTC. Translation gives CASSLGTVGNYGYTF. The chain is built from TRBV28 and TRBJ1-2; 7 nucleotides agree with TRBD1. Looked up from germline, CDR1 is MDHEN and CDR2 is SYDVKM. V was clipped by 3 bases and J by 2 bases; unmatched bases: 6. The CDR3 loop spans 15 amino acids.

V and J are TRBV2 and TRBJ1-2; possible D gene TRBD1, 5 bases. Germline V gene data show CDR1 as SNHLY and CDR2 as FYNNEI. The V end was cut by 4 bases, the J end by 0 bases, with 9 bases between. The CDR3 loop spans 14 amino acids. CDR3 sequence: CASSVLGPNYGYTF. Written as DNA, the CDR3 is TGTGCCAGCAGTGTACTGGGGCCTAACTATGGCTACACCTTC. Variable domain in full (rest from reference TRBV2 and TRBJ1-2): EPEVTQTPSHQVTQMGQEVILRCVPISNHLYFYWYRQILGQKVEFLVSFYNNEISEKSEIFDDQFSVERPDGSNFTLKIRSTKLEDSAMYFCASSVLGPNYGYTFGSGTRLTVV.

CDR3 amino acids: CATRTRGYEQYF. The CDR3 DNA reads TGTGCCACTCGGACAAGAGGATACGAGCAGTACTTC. The V and J genes are TRBV6-6 and TRBJ2-7; tentative D call: TRBD1 (5 bases). Between the trimmed V and J ends, which lost 10 bases and 4 bases, there was a span of 14 bases. The CDR3 loop spans 12 amino acids. Germline values: CDR1 MNHNY, CDR2 SVGAGI (reference sequence).

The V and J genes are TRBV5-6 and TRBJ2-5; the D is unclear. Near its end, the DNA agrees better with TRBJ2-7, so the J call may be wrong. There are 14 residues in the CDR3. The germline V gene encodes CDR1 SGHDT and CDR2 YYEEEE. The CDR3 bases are TGTGCCAGCAGCTTGGCCGGAGCCTCCTACGAGCAGTACTTC. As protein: CASSLAGASYEQYF.

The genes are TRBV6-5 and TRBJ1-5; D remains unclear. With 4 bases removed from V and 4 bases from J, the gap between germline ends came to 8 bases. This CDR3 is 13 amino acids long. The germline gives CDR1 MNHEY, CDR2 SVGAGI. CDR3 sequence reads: CASSFEGNQPQHF. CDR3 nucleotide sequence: TGTGCCAGCAGTTTCGAGGGAAATCAGCCCCAGCATTTT.

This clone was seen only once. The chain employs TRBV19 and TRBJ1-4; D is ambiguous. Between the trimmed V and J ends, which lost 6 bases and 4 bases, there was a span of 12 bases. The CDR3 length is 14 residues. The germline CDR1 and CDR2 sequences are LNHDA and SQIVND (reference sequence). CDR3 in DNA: TGTGCCAGTAGCCAATCGGGAGTTAATGAAAAACTGTTTTTT. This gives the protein CASSQSGVNEKLFF.

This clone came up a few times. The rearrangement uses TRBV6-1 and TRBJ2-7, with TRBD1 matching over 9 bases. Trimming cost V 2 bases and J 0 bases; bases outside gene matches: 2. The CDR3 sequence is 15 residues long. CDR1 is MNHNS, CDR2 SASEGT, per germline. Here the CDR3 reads CASSEKTGGSYEQYF. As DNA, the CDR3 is TGTGCCAGCAGTGAAAAGACAGGGGGCTCCTACGAGCAGTACTTC.

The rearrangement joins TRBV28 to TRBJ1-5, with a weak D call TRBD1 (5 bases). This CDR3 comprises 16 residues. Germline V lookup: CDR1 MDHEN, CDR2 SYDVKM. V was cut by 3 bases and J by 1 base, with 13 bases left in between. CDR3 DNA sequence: TGTGCCAGCAGTTTGCCCCCGGGGGGAAGCAATCAGCCCCAGCATTTT. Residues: CASSLPPGGSNQPQHF. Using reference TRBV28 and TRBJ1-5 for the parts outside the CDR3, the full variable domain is DVKVTQSSRYLVKRTGEKVFLECVQDMDHENMFWYRQDPGLGLRLIYFSYDVKMKEKGDIPEGYSVSREKKERFSLILESASTNQTSMYLCASSLPPGGSNQPQHFGDGTRLSIL.

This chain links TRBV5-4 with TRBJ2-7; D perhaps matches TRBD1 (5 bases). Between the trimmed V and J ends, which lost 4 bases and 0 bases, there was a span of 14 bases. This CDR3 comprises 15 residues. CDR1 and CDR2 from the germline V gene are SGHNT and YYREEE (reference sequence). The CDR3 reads CASSQKNTGSYEQYF. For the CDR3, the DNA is TGTGCCAGCAGCCAAAAAAATACAGGCTCCTACGAGCAGTACTTC.

CDR3 DNA sequence: TGTGCCATCAGTGAAGGGGCGGGGGACCACAATGAGCAGTTCTTC. Translated: CAISEGAGDHNEQFF. The chain uses TRBV10-3 and TRBJ2-1, with TRBD2 matching over 7 bases. The CDR3 runs to 15 residues. Looked up from germline, CDR1 is ENHRY and CDR2 is SYGVKD. Trimming cost V 3 bases and J 5 bases; bases outside gene matches: 7.

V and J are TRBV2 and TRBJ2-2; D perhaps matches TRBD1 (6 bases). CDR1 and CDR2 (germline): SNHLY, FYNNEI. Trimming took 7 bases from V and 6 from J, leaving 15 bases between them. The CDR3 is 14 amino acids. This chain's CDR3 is CASTLGGPSGELFF. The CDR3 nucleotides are TGTGCCAGCACCCTAGGGGGTCCGTCCGGGGAGCTGTTTTTT.

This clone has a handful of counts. For the CDR3, the DNA is TGTGCCAGCACCAACAAAGGGACTAGCGGGAGCGAGCAGTACTTC. Its translation is CASTNKGTSGSEQYF. The V and J genes are TRBV27 and TRBJ2-7; TRBD2 matches 14 bases. Looked up from germline, CDR1 is MNHEY and CDR2 is SMNVEV (reference sequence). This CDR3 contains 15 residues. Trimming cost V 7 bases and J 6 bases; bases outside gene matches: 8.

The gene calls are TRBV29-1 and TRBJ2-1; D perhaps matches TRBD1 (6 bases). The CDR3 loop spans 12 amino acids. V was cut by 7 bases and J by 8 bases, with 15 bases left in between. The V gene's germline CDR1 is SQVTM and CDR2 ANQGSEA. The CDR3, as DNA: TGCAGCGGTGATACAGGGTCGGATGAGCAGTTCTTC. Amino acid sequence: CSGDTGSDEQFF.

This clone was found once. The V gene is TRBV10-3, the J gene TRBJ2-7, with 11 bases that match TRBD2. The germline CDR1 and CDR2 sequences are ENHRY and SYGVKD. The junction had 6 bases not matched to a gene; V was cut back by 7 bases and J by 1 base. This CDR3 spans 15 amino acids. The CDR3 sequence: CAIKGTSGGSYEQYF. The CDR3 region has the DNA TGTGCCATCAAGGGCACTAGCGGGGGATCCTACGAGCAGTACTTC.

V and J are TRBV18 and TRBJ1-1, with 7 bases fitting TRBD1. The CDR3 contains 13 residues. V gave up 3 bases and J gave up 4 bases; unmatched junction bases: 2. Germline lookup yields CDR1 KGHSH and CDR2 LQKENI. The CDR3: CASSPSGGTEAFF. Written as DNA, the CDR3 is TGTGCCAGCTCACCTTCAGGGGGCACTGAAGCTTTCTTT. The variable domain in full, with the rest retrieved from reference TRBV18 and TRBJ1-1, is NAGVMQNPRHLVRRRGQEARLRCSPMKGHSHVYWYRQLPEEGLKFMVYLQKENIIDESGMPKERFSAEFPKEGPSILRIQQVVRGDSAAYFCASSPSGGTEAFFGQGTRLTVV.

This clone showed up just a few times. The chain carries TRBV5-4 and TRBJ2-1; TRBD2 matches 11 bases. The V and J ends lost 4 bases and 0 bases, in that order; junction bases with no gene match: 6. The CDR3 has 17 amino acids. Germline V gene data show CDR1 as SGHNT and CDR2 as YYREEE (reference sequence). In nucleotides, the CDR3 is TGTGCCAGCAGCGAAGGACTAGCGGGTGACTCCTACAATGAGCAGTTCTTC. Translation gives CASSEGLAGDSYNEQFF. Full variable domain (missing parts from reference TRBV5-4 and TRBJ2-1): ETGVTQSPTHLIKTRGQQVTLRCSSQSGHNTVSWYQQALGQGPQFIFQYYREEENGRGNFPPRFSGLQFPNYSSELNVNALELDDSALYLCASSEGLAGDSYNEQFFGPGTRLTVL.

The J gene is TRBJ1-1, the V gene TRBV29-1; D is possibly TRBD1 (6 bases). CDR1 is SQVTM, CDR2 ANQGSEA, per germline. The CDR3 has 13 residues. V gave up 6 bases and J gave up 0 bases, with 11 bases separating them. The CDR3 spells CSVGEGVNTEAFF. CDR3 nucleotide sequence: TGCAGCGTGGGGGAGGGGGTGAACACTGAAGCTTTCTTT.

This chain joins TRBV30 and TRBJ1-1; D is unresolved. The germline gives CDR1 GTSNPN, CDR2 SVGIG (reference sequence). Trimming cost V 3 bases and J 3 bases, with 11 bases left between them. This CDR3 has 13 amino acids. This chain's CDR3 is CAWSDRSDTEAFF. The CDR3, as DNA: TGTGCCTGGAGCGATCGGTCGGACACTGAAGCTTTCTTT.

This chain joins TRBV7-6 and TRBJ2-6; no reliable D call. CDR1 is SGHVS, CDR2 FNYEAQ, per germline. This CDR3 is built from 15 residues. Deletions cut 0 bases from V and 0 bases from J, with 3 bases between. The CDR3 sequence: CASSLAYSGANVLTF. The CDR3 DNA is TGTGCCAGCAGCTTAGCCTACTCTGGGGCCAACGTCCTGACTTTC.

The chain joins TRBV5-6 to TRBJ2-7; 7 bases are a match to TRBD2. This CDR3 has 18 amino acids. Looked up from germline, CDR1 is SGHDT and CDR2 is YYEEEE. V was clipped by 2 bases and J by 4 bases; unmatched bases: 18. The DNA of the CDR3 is TGTGCCAGCAGCTTTAGGGTTGTACTGGGGGAGGGCCTTTACGAGCAGTACTTC. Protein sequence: CASSFRVVLGEGLYEQYF.

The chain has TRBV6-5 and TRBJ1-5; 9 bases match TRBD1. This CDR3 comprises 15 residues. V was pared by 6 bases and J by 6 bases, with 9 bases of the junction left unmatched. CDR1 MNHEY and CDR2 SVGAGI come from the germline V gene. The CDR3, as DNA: TGTGCCAGCAGAACAACAGGGGGCGGAGGTCAGCCCCAGCATTTT. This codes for CASRTTGGGGQPQHF.

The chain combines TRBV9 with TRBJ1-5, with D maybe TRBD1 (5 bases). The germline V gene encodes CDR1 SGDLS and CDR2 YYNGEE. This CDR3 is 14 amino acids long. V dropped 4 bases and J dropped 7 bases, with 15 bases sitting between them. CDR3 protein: CASSRDRLDQPQHF. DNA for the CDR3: TGTGCCAGCAGCAGAGACAGATTGGACCAGCCCCAGCATTTT.

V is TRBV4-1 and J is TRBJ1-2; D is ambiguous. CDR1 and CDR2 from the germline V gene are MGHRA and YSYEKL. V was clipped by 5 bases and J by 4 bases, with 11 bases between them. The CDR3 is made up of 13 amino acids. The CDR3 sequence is CASSTAAFYGYTF. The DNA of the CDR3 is TGCGCCAGCAGCACAGCTGCTTTCTATGGCTACACCTTC.